These 31 T cell receptor beta chains originate from one sample sequenced in a study of regulatory T cells in long-lasting Graves disease. Time point denoted: newly diagnosed GD, antithyroid drugs for less than 3 months. The TCR library was made from RNA extracted from PBMCs. Assembly of TCR beta libraries relied on iRepertoire HTBI primers together with Arm-PCR of CDR3 regions. Using its own MiXCR run on the multiplex PCR reads, TCRdb lists one record per CDR3 protein. The table has around 450,000 distinct CDR3 sequences, 14% to 15% seen once. These same records also appear under a second study, on T cells in Graves' hyperthyroidism and ophthalmopathy.

The sequencing here drew on peripheral blood mononuclear cells (PBMCs), taken at new diagnosis, from a patient treated with antithyroid drugs. Source of these receptors: a woman aged 25 to 39 with Graves disease.

This clonotype showed up many times. The V and J genes are TRBV11-2 and TRBJ2-1; possible D gene TRBD1, 6 bases. Trimming removed 7 bases at V and 8 bases at J, with 15 bases between. The length of the CDR3 is 13 residues. In germline, CDR1 is SGHAT, CDR2 FQNNGV. For the CDR3, the DNA is TGTGCCAGCAAGGACAGCCCCGGCGATGAGCAGTTCTTC. Its protein product is CASKDSPGDEQFF.

This clonotype was found many times. This chain joins TRBV2 and TRBJ2-1; the D gene is possibly TRBD2 (5 bases). The CDR3 extends over 14 amino acids. V was trimmed by 6 bases and J by 4 bases, leaving 13 bases between them. Germline loops: CDR1 SNHLY, CDR2 FYNNEI. The CDR3 here is CASSEPLAYNEQFF. CDR3 bases: TGTGCCAGCAGCGAACCGCTAGCTTACAATGAGCAGTTCTTC.

This clonotype showed up just a few times. The V and J genes are TRBV20-1 and TRBJ1-4; a possible D gene is TRBD1 (5 bases). The V and J ends lost 2 bases and 8 bases respectively, with 15 bases between them. The CDR3 has 14 residues. Germline CDR1 reads DFQATT; CDR2 reads SNEGSKA (reference sequence). The CDR3 protein is CSARSGTGREKLFF. In DNA, the CDR3 is TGCAGTGCTAGATCCGGGACCGGGAGGGAAAAACTGTTTTTT.

This clonotype turned up a few times. This chain links TRBV4-1 with TRBJ2-1; D gene unclear. The V end was cut by 0 bases, the J end by 0 bases, with 15 bases between. This CDR3 is 18 amino acids long. Germline lookup yields CDR1 MGHRA and CDR2 YSYEKL. CDR3 region: CASSQEGRAASSYNEQFF. For the CDR3, the DNA is TGCGCCAGCAGCCAAGAAGGTCGGGCGGCGAGCTCCTACAATGAGCAGTTCTTC.

The chain carries TRBV4-1 and TRBJ2-3; 11 bases are a match to TRBD2. Germline V gene lookup returns CDR1 MGHRA and CDR2 YSYEKL. The CDR3 extends over 17 amino acids. V shed 0 bases and J 4 bases; nucleotides not matched to a gene: 6. CDR3 nucleotides: TGCGCCAGCAGCCAAGATTATCCTAGCGGGAGGTCAGATACGCAGTATTTT. It codes for CASSQDYPSGRSDTQYF.

With regard to this clonotype: Just one base apart from a much larger clone, this may be a read error. J is TRBJ2-7 and V is TRBV30; 12 bases map to TRBD2. With 2 bases clipped from V and 4 bases from J, the junction kept 3 bases outside the gene matches. This CDR3 has 14 amino acids. Germline loops: CDR1 GTSNPN, CDR2 SVGIG (reference sequence). The CDR3 spells CAWSRLAGVYEQYF. CDR3 sequence (DNA): TGTGCCTGGAGTCGACTAGCGGGAGTGTACGAGCAGTACTTC.

In its sample, this clonotype was seen many times. The J gene is TRBJ2-1, the V gene TRBV24-1, with unresolved D. Per the germline V gene, CDR1 is KGHDR and CDR2 is SFDVKD. This CDR3 contains 13 residues. The V end was cut by 0 bases, the J end by 10 bases, with 9 bases between. CDR3 sequence (DNA): TGTGCCACCAGTGATTTGAATCCCTGGGAGCAGTTCTTC. It specifies CATSDLNPWEQFF.

This clonotype was observed at least ten times. CDR3 DNA sequence: TGTGCCATCAGCGCACAAAGGTCCGATACGCAGTATTTT. As protein: CAISAQRSDTQYF. V usage is TRBV10-3 and J usage is TRBJ2-3; D remains ambiguous. The CDR3 is 13 amino acids. Germline lookup yields CDR1 ENHRY and CDR2 SYGVKD. The V end lost 6 bases, the J end lost 6 bases, and 13 bases lay between the germline ends.

The rearrangement links TRBV29-1 to TRBJ2-5; no definite D call. The CDR3 sequence is 15 residues long. Germline V CDR1 and CDR2: SQVTM, ANQGSEA. Trimming cost V 5 bases and J 6 bases, with 22 bases left between them. The CDR3 sequence is CSVLTGRGPQQTQYF. Here the CDR3 DNA reads TGCAGCGTTTTAACGGGCCGAGGCCCTCAACAGACCCAGTACTTC.

This clonotype was recorded many times. The chain has TRBV11-2 and TRBJ2-2; D is unclear. Trimming removed 1 base from V and 1 base from J, with 7 bases in between. This CDR3 contains 15 residues. CDR1 is SGHAT and CDR2 is FQNNGV in the germline V gene. The CDR3 nucleotides read TGTGCCAGCAGCTTAGGGAGAGGGAACACCGGGGAGCTGTTTTTT. Its protein product is CASSLGRGNTGELFF.

V and J are TRBV12-3 or TRBV12-4 and TRBJ1-1; D unclear. The CDR3 spans 14 residues. Trimming pared 5 bases from V and 0 bases from J, leaving 10 bases between. As DNA, the CDR3 is TGTGCCAGCAGTGGAATAGCCATGAACACTGAAGCTTTCTTT. Residues: CASSGIAMNTEAFF.

In its sample, this clonotype was seen a few times. A read error is possible here, since a much larger clone lies one base away. The chain links TRBV6-1 to TRBJ2-1; 8 bases match TRBD2. CDR1 is MNHNS, CDR2 SASEGT, per germline. The V gene end was trimmed by 8 bases and the J gene end by 3 bases; junction bases not matched to a gene: 9. The CDR3 contains 15 residues. The CDR3 nucleotides are TGTGCCAGCTCCCAGCGGGGGAGCTTCTACAATGAGCAGTTCTTC. Translated, it gives CASSQRGSFYNEQFF.

This clonotype occurred a few times. This chain links TRBV7-2 with TRBJ2-7; the D is unclear. The germline V and J ends were trimmed by 5 bases and 3 bases, with 17 bases remaining between them. The CDR3 spans 15 residues. Looked up from germline, CDR1 is SGHTA and CDR2 is FQGNSA. The CDR3 region is CASSPVHVPYYEQYF. Written as DNA, the CDR3 is TGTGCCAGCAGCCCGGTTCATGTCCCCTACTACGAGCAGTACTTC.

This clonotype was picked up many times. The genes are TRBV20-1 and TRBJ2-1; 7 bases are a match to TRBD2. CDR1 and CDR2 from the germline V gene are DFQATT and SNEGSKA (reference sequence). This CDR3 spans 14 amino acids. Losses at the gene ends were 8 bases for V and 6 bases for J; bases not matched to a gene: 13. CDR3 DNA: TGCAGTACCACCCAGGGCGGGAGCGTCAATGAGCAGTTCTTC. Translating it yields CSTTQGGSVNEQFF.

This clonotype was picked up many times. This rearrangement joins TRBV6-5 to TRBJ2-7; the match to TRBD1 covers 9 bases. The CDR3 has 17 amino acids. V was pared by 4 bases and J by 5 bases, with 15 bases of the junction left unmatched. CDR1 and CDR2 (germline): MNHEY, SVGAGI. The CDR3 coding sequence is TGTGCCAGCAGTTTCAATTCTTACAGGGGGCGCATACACGAGCAGTACTTC. This encodes CASSFNSYRGRIHEQYF.

The table lists this clonotype with many counts. The chain employs TRBV24-1 and TRBJ1-2; D remains unclear. The CDR3 has 16 residues. The germline V and J ends were trimmed by 5 bases and 5 bases, with 20 bases remaining between them. Germline-derived CDR1 and CDR2 are KGHDR and SFDVKD. The chain's CDR3 is CATSASEAGRAYGYTF. Here the CDR3 DNA reads TGTGCCACCAGTGCGTCAGAGGCCGGGCGGGCGTATGGCTACACCTTC.

In its sample, this clonotype was seen many times. The V and J genes are TRBV20-1 and TRBJ2-3, with 7 positions matching TRBD2. The V segment lost 6 bases and the J segment 6 bases; nucleotides outside the gene matches: 12. The CDR3 is 14 amino acids. Germline values: CDR1 DFQATT, CDR2 SNEGSKA (reference sequence). The CDR3 sequence: CSALFAGAGDTQYF. CDR3 nucleotide sequence: TGCAGTGCCCTCTTCGCGGGAGCGGGGGATACGCAGTATTTT.

The table lists this clonotype with many counts. V gene TRBV3-1 combines with J gene TRBJ1-1; the D is unclear. The CDR3 loop spans 14 amino acids. Trimming took 1 base from V and 0 from J, leaving 6 bases between them. Germline values: CDR1 LGHDT, CDR2 YNNKEL (reference sequence). The DNA of the CDR3 is TGTGCCAGCAGCCAAGCAGGAGTGAACACTGAAGCTTTCTTT. Translated: CASSQAGVNTEAFF.

Concerning this clonotype: A far larger clone is just one base off, so this is likely a read error. The V and J genes are TRBV24-1 and TRBJ1-3; unclear D gene. The CDR3 runs to 10 residues. Per the germline V gene, CDR1 is KGHDR and CDR2 is SFDVKD. CDR3 nucleotide sequence: TGTGTCACCCGGGGAGGCACCATATATTTT. Translating it yields CVTRGGTIYF.

The chain recombines TRBV24-1 with TRBJ2-2; D may be TRBD1 (5 bases). The CDR3 is 15 residues long. Trimming cost V 0 bases and J 7 bases, with 11 bases left between them. Per the germline V gene, CDR1 is KGHDR and CDR2 is SFDVKD. DNA of the CDR3: TGTGCCACCAGTGATTTGGTACAGGATAACGGGGAGCTGTTTTTT. Protein sequence: CATSDLVQDNGELFF.

This clonotype was seen many times. This rearrangement joins TRBV24-1 to TRBJ2-5; D gene ambiguous. The CDR3 covers 13 residues. V was cut by 3 bases and J by 5 bases, with 9 bases left in between. Germline CDR1 reads KGHDR; CDR2 reads SFDVKD. In DNA, the CDR3 is TGTGCCACCAGTGATCCGGGCCGGGAGACCCAGTACTTC. Amino acids: CATSDPGRETQYF.

This clonotype was seen a handful of times. V usage is TRBV20-1 and J usage is TRBJ2-1, with 11 bases matching TRBD2. The V and J ends lost 6 bases and 9 bases, in that order; junction bases with no gene match: 13. This CDR3 contains 15 residues. CDR1 DFQATT and CDR2 SNEGSKA come from the germline V gene (reference sequence). The CDR3 DNA reads as TGCAGTGCCGTTCCCGGGACTAGCGGCCCATTTGAGCAGTTCTTC. Translating it yields CSAVPGTSGPFEQFF.

This clonotype was seen repeatedly, ten times or more. The V and J genes are TRBV12-3 or TRBV12-4 and TRBJ1-1, with TRBD1 identical over 7 bases. After removal of 6 bases from V and 5 bases from J, the junction contained 6 bases not matched to a gene. The CDR3 is 13 residues long. The CDR3 DNA is TGTGCCAGCAGGCAAACAGGGGTAACTGAAGCTTTCTTT. It encodes CASRQTGVTEAFF.

V and J are TRBV6-2 or TRBV6-3 and TRBJ1-5; no clear D. The germline CDR1 and CDR2 sequences are MNHEY and SVGEGT. CDR3 length equals 17 residues. V was trimmed by 6 bases and J by 2 bases, leaving 20 bases between them. The CDR3 DNA sequence: TGTGCCAGCAGACCCTCTTGGGCGGCGACGGGCAATCAGCCCCAGCATTTT. Protein sequence: CASRPSWAATGNQPQHF.

V usage is TRBV19 and J usage is TRBJ2-1; D might be TRBD2 (6 bases). CDR3 length: 15 amino acids. V lost 3 bases to trimming and J lost 7 bases, with 16 bases between them. Germline V gene data show CDR1 as LNHDA and CDR2 as SQIVND (reference sequence). The CDR3 DNA follows: TGTGCCAGTAGTATGGCGGGACTGTACGCGAATGAGCAGTTCTTC. Protein product: CASSMAGLYANEQFF.

This clonotype was detected ten times or more. The chain employs TRBV12-3 or TRBV12-4 and TRBJ1-4; 9 bases match TRBD1. There are 14 residues in the CDR3. Trimming took 5 bases from V and 8 from J; bases not matched to a gene: 6. CDR3 loop: CASSLRQGGEKLFF. CDR3 DNA: TGTGCCAGCAGTCTTCGACAGGGGGGAGAAAAACTGTTTTTT.

At least ten counts were recorded for this clonotype. The chain carries TRBV3-1 and TRBJ2-3; D perhaps matches TRBD1 (6 bases). The V gene lost 0 bases and the J gene lost 1 base, with 8 bases spanning the gap. The CDR3 is 15 amino acids. Germline V lookup: CDR1 LGHDT, CDR2 YNNKEL (reference sequence). The CDR3 DNA follows: TGTGCCAGCAGCCAAGAGGGACACCGCACAGATACGCAGTATTTT. Protein product: CASSQEGHRTDTQYF.

This clonotype showed up many times. This chain joins TRBV6-2 or TRBV6-3 and TRBJ1-1; D gene ambiguous. Germline V gives CDR1 MNHEY, CDR2 SVGEGT. This CDR3 has 10 residues. V was shortened by 6 bases and J by 6 bases, with 5 bases between the two germline ends. CDR3 amino acids: CASRPAEAFF. The DNA of the CDR3 is TGTGCCAGCAGGCCCGCTGAAGCTTTCTTT.

Worth noting for this clonotype: This may stem from a read error, because a much larger clone lies one nucleotide away. The V call is TRBV7-9, the J call TRBJ2-3, with a possible D match to TRBD1 (6 bases). The CDR3 has 13 amino acids. Trimming stripped 6 bases from V and 2 bases from J, with 9 bases between. Germline-derived CDR1 and CDR2 are SEHNR and FQNEAQ (reference sequence). The CDR3 nucleotides are TGTGCCAGCAGACGGGACACCACAGATACGCAGTATTTT. Translating gives CASRRDTTDTQYF.

This clonotype was detected ten times or more. The rearrangement links TRBV12-3 or TRBV12-4 to TRBJ1-1; D gene ambiguous. The germline V and J ends were trimmed by 2 bases and 5 bases, with 9 bases remaining between them. The CDR3 totals 13 residues. The CDR3, as DNA: TGTGCCAGCAGTTTAAAGGAGGGAACTGAAGCTTTCTTT. It codes for CASSLKEGTEAFF.

This sequence joins TRBV20-1 and TRBJ2-7; either TRBD1 or TRBD2 may fit D (5 bases each). The V gene's germline CDR1 is DFQATT and CDR2 SNEGSKA (reference sequence). The CDR3 has 15 amino acids. The germline V and J ends were trimmed by 3 bases and 6 bases, with 21 bases remaining between them. CDR3 residues: CSASTRGLVRPEQYF. The CDR3 DNA sequence: TGCAGTGCTAGTACCCGGGGCCTAGTTAGACCCGAGCAGTACTTC.